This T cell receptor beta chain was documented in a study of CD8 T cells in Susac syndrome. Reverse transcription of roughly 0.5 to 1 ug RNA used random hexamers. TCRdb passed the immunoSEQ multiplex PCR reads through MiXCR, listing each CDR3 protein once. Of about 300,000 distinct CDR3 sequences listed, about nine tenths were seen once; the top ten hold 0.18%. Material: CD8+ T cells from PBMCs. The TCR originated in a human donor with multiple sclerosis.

DNA for the CDR3: TGTGCCAGCAGACTGGACAGGAATCAGCCCCAGCATTTT. Its translation is CASRLDRNQPQHF. The chain has TRBV2 and TRBJ1-5; TRBD1 matches at 7 bases. Germline V gene sequence: CDR1 SNHLY, CDR2 FYNNEI. V was pared by 6 bases and J by 4 bases, with 3 bases of the junction left unmatched. There are 13 residues in the CDR3.